This TCR beta chain is from a study of blood T cell repertoires in COVID-19. V shed 1 base and J shed 2 bases, with 9 bases lying between them. The CDR3 has 14 amino acids. The germline gives CDR1 SGDLS, CDR2 YYNGEE. TCRdb's copy holds only in-frame clones and misses some; the assay was immunoSEQ multiplex PCR. The data hold approximately 50,000 clones, with approximately 78% observed a single time. The chain recombines TRBV9 with TRBJ2-5; a weak D match, TRBD2 (5 bases). This TCR derives from a man aged 55-75 years with COVID-19, enrolled during active disease. Sequencing input: peripheral blood. CDR3 nucleotide sequence: TGTGCCAGCAGCGTATCCACGGGGCAAGAGACCCAGTACTTC. This sequence encodes CASSVSTGQETQYF.